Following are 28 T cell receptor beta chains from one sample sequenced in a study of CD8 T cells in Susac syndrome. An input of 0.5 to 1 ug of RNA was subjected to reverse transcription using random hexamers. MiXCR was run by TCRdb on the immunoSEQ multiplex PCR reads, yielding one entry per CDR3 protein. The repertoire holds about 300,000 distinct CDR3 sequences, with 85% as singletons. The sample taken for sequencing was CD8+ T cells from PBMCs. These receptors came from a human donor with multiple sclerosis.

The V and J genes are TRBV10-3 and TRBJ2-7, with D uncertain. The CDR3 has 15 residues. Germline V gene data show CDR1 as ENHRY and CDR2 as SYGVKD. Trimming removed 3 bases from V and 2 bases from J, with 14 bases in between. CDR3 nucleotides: TGTGCCATCAGTGAATGGTCCGGGTTCGCCTACGAGCAGTACTTC. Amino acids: CAISEWSGFAYEQYF.

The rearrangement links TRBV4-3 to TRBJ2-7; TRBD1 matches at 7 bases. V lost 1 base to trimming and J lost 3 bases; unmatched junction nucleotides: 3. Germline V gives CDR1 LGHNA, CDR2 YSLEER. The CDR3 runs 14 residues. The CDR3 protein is CASSQVQGDYEQYF. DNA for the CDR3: TGCGCCAGCAGCCAAGTTCAGGGGGACTACGAGCAGTACTTC.

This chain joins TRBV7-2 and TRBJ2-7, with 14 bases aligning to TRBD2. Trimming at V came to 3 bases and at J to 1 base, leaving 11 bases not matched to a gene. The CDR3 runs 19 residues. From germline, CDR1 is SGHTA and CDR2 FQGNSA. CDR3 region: CASSLRPGLAGVPSYEQYF. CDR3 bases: TGTGCCAGCAGCTTGCGACCGGGACTAGCGGGAGTTCCTTCCTACGAGCAGTACTTC.

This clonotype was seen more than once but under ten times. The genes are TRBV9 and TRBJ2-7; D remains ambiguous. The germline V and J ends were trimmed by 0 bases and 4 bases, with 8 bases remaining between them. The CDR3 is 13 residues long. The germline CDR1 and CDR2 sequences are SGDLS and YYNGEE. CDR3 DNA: TGTGCCAGCAGCGTAGATGGCGAATACGAGCAGTACTTC. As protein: CASSVDGEYEQYF.

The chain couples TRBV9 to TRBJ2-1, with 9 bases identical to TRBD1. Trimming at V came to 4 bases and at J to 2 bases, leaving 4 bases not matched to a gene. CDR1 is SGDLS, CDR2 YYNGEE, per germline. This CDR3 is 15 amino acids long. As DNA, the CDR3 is TGTGCCAGCAGCCCCCGGGACAGGGCCTACAATGAGCAGTTCTTC. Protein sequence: CASSPRDRAYNEQFF.

The CDR3 loop is CASSWRGSNQPQHF. CDR3 sequence (DNA): TGTGCCAGCAGCTGGAGGGGTAGCAATCAGCCCCAGCATTTT. V gene TRBV5-6 combines with J gene TRBJ1-5, with D possibly being TRBD1 (5 bases). Germline V CDR1 and CDR2: SGHDT, YYEEEE. The CDR3 runs to 14 residues. V lost 3 bases and J lost 0, with 7 bases in between.

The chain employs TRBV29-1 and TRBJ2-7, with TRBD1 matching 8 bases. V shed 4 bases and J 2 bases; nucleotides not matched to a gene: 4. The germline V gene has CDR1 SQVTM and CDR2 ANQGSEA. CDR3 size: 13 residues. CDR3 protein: CSVARTGTYEQYF. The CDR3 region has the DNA TGCAGCGTTGCACGGACAGGGACCTACGAGCAGTACTTC.

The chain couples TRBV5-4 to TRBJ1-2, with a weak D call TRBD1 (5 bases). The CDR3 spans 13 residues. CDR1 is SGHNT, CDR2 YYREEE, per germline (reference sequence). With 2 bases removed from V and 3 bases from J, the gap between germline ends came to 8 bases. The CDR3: CASSFPGDYGYTF. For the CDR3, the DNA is TGTGCCAGCAGCTTTCCGGGGGACTATGGCTACACCTTC.

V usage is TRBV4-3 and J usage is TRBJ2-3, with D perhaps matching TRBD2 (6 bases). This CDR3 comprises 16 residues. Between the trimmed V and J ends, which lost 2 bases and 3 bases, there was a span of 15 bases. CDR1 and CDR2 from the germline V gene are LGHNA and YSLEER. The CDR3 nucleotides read TGCGCCAGCAGCCAATCCCCTGCTGGGGGGACAGATACGCAGTATTTT. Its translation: CASSQSPAGGTDTQYF.

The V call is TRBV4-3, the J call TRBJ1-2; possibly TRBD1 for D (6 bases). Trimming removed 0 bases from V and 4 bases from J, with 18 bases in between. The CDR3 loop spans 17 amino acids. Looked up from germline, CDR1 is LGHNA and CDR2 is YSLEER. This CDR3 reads CASSQDRGRGAGYGYTF. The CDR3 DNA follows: TGCGCCAGCAGCCAAGATCGAGGTCGGGGGGCAGGCTATGGCTACACCTTC.

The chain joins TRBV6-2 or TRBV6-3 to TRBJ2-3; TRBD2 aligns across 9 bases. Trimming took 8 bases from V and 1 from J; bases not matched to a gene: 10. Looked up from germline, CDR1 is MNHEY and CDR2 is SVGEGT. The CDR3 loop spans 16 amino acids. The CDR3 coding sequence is TGTGCCAGCCGCGCTAGCGGGAAACGGGGCACAGATACGCAGTATTTT. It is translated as CASRASGKRGTDTQYF.

For the CDR3, the DNA is TGTGCCAGTAGACCGACTGCTAACTATGGCTACACCTTC. Translated, it gives CASRPTANYGYTF. This chain uses TRBV19 with TRBJ1-2; no clear D. Trimming shortened V by 6 bases and J by 0 bases, and 8 bases separated the two germline ends. Looked up from germline, CDR1 is LNHDA and CDR2 is SQIVND (reference sequence). The CDR3 totals 13 residues.

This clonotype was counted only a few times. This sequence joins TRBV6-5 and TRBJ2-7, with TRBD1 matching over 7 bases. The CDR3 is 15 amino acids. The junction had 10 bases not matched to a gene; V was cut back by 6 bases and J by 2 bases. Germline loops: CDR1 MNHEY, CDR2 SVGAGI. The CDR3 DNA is TGTGCCAGCAGGACGGGACAGTCGGCGGCCTACGAGCAGTACTTC. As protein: CASRTGQSAAYEQYF.

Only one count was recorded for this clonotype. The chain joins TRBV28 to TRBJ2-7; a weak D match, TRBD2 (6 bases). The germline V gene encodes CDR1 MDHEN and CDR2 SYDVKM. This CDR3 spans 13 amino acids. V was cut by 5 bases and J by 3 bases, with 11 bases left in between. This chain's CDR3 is CASSRDLDYEQYF. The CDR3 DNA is TGTGCCAGCAGTCGGGACTTGGACTACGAGCAGTACTTC.

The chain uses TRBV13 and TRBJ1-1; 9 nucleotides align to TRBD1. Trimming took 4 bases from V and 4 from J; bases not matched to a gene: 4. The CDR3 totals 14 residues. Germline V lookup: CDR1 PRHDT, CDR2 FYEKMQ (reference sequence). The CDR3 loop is CASSSETGGTEAFF. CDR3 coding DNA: TGTGCCAGCAGCTCGGAGACAGGGGGCACTGAAGCTTTCTTT.

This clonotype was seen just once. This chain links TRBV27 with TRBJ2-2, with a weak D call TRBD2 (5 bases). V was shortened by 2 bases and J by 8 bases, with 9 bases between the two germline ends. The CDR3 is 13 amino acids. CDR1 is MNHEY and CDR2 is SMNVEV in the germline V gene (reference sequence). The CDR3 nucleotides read TGTGCCAGCAGTTTACCTAGCCCGGGGGAGCTGTTTTTT. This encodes CASSLPSPGELFF.

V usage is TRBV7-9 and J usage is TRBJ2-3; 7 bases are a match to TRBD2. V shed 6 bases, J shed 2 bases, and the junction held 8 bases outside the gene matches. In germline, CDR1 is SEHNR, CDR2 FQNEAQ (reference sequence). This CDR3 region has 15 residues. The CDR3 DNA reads TGTGCCAGCAGTCGAATGGGGGGGGACACAGATACGCAGTATTTT. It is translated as CASSRMGGDTDTQYF. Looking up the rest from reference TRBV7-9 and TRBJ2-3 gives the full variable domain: DTGVSQNPRHKITKRGQNVTFRCDPISEHNRLYWYRQTLGQGPEFLTYFQNEAQLEKSRLLSDRFSAERPKGSFSTLEIQRTEQGDSAMYLCASSRMGGDTDTQYFGPGTRLTVL.

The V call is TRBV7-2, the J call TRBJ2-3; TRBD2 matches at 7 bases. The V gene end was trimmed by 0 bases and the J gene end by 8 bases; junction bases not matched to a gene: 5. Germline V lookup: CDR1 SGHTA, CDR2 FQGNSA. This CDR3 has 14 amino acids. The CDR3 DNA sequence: TGTGCCAGCAGCTTAGCGGGAGGGCCAGGTACGCAGTATTTT. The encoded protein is CASSLAGGPGTQYF.

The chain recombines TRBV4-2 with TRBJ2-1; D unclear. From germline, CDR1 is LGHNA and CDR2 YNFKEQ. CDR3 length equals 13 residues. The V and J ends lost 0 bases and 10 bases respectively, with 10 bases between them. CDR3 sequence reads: CASSQDPAREQFF. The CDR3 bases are TGTGCCAGCAGCCAAGATCCGGCGCGAGAGCAGTTCTTC.

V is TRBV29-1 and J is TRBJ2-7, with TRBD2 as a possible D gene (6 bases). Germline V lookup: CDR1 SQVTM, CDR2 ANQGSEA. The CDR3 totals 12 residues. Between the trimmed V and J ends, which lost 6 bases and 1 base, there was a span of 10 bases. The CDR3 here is CSVFGGSYEQYF. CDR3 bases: TGCAGCGTATTCGGGGGATCCTACGAGCAGTACTTC.

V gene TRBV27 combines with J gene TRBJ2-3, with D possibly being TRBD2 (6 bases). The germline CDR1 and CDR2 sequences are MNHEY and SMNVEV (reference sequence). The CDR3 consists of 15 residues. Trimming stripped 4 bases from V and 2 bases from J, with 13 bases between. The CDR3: CASSWTGRTTDTQYF. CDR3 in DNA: TGTGCCAGCAGTTGGACGGGGAGGACCACAGATACGCAGTATTTT.

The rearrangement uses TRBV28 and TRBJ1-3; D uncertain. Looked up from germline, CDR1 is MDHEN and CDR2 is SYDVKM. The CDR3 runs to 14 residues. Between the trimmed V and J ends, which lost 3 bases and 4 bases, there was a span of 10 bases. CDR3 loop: CASSLGISGNTIYF. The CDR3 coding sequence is TGTGCCAGCAGTTTGGGCATCTCCGGAAACACCATATATTTT.

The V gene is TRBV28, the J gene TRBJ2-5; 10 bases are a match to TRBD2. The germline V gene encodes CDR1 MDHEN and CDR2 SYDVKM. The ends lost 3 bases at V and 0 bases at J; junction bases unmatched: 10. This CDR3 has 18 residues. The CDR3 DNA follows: TGTGCCAGCAGTTTCTATCGGACTAGCGGACGGGACCAAGAGACCCAGTACTTC. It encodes CASSFYRTSGRDQETQYF.

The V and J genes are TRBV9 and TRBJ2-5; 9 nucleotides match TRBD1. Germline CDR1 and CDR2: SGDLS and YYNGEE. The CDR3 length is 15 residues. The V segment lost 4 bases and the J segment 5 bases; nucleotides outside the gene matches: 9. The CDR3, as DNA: TGTGCCAGCAGCAGACCGGGACAGGGATCGGAGACCCAGTACTTC. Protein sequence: CASSRPGQGSETQYF.

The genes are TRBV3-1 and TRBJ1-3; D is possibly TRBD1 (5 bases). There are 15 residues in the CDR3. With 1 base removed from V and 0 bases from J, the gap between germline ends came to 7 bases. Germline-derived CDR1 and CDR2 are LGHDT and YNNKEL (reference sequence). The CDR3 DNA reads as TGTGCCAGCAGCCAAGGACAGATCTCTGGAAACACCATATATTTT. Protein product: CASSQGQISGNTIYF.

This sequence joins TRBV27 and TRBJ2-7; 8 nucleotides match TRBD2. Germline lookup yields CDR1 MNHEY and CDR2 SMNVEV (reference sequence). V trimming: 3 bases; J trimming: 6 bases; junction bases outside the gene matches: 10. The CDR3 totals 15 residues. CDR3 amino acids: CASSLQGLAPAEQYF. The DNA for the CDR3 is TGTGCCAGCAGTTTGCAAGGACTAGCCCCGGCCGAGCAGTACTTC.

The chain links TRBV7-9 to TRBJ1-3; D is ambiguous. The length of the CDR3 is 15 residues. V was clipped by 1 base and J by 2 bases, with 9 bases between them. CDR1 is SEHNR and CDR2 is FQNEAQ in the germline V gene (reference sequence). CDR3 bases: TGTGCCAGCAGCTTAGAATCCGGGGCTGGAAACACCATATATTTT. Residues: CASSLESGAGNTIYF.

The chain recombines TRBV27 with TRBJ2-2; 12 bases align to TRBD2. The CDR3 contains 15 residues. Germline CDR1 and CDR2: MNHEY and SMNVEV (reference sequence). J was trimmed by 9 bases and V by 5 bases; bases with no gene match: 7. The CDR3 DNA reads TGTGCCAGCAGTCCGACTAGCGGGAGTGTATGGGAGCTGTTTTTT. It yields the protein CASSPTSGSVWELFF.